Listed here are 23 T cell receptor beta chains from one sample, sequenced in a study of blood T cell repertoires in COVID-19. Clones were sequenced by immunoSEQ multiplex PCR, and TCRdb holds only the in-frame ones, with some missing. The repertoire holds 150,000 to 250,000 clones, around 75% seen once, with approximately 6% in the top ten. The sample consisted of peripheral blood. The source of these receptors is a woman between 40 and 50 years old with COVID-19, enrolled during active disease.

CDR3 region: CASARGPRLNTEAFF. CDR3 sequence (DNA): TGTGCCAGTGCCAGGGGGCCCCGTTTGAACACTGAAGCTTTCTTT. The chain is built from TRBV27 and TRBJ1-1; 8 positions match TRBD1. Germline V gives CDR1 MNHEY, CDR2 SMNVEV (reference sequence). This CDR3 has 15 residues. V was pared by 9 bases and J by 0 bases, with 9 bases of the junction left unmatched.

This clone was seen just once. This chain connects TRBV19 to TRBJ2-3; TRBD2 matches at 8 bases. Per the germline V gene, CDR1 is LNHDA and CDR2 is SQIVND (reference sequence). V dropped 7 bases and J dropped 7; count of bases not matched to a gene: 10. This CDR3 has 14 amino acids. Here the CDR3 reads CASTSAGAGNTQYF. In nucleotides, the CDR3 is TGTGCCAGTACTTCAGCGGGGGCCGGGAATACGCAGTATTTT.

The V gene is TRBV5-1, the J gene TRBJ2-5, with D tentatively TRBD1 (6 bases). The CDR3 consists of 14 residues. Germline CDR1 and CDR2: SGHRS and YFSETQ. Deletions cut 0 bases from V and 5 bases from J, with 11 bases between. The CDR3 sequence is CASSLGTVRETQYF. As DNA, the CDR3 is TGCGCCAGCAGCTTGGGGACAGTAAGGGAGACCCAGTACTTC.

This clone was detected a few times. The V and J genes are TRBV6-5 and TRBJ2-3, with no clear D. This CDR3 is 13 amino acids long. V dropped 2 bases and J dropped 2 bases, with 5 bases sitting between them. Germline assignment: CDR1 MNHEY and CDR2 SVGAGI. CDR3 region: CASSYDTTDTQYF. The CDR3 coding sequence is TGTGCCAGCAGTTACGACACCACAGATACGCAGTATTTT.

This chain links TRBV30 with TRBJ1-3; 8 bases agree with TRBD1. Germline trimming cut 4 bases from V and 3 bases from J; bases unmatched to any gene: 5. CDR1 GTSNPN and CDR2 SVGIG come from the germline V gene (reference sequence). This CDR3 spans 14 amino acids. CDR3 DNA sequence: TGTGCCTGGACCAGGGGGCAGAATGGAAACACCATATATTTT. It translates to CAWTRGQNGNTIYF.

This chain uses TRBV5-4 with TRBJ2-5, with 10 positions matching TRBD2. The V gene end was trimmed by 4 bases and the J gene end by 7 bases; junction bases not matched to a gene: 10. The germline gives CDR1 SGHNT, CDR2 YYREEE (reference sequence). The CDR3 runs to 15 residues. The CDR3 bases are TGTGCCAGCAGCCTCACTAGCGGGATTCGTGCGACCCAGTACTTC. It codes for CASSLTSGIRATQYF. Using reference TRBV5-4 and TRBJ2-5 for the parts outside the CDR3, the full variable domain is ETGVTQSPTHLIKTRGQQVTLRCSSQSGHNTVSWYQQALGQGPQFIFQYYREEENGRGNFPPRFSGLQFPNYSSELNVNALELDDSALYLCASSLTSGIRATQYFGPGTRLLVL.

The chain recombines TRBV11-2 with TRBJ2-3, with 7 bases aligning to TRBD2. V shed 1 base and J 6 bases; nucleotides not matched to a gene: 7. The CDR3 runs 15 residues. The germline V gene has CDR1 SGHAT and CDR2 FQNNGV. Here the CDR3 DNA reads TGTGCCAGCAGCTTAGGCGGGAGTAGTTGGGATACGCAGTATTTT. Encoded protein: CASSLGGSSWDTQYF.

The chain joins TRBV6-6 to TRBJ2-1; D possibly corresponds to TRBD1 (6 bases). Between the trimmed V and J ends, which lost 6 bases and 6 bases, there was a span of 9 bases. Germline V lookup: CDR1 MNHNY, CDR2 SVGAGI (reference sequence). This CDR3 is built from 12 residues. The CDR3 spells CASSQQGNEQFF. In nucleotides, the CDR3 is TGTGCCAGCAGCCAACAGGGCAATGAGCAGTTCTTC.

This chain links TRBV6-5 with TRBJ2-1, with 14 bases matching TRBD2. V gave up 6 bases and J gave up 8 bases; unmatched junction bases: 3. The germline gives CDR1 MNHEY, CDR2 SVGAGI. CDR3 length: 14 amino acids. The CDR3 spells CASRLGLAGDEQFF. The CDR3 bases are TGTGCCAGCAGGTTGGGACTAGCGGGAGATGAGCAGTTCTTC.

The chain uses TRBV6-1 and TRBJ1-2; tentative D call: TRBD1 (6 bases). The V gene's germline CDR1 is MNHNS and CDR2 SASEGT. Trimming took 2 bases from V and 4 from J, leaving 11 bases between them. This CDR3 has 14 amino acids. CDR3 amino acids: CASSESGVAYGYTF. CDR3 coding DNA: TGTGCCAGCAGTGAATCAGGGGTCGCCTATGGCTACACCTTC.

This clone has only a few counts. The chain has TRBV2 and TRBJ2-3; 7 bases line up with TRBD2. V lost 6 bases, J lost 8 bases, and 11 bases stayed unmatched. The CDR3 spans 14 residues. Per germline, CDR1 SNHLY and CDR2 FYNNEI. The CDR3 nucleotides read TGTGCCAGCAGCGAGAGACTAGCTTTGGTTACGCAGTATTTT. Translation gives CASSERLALVTQYF.

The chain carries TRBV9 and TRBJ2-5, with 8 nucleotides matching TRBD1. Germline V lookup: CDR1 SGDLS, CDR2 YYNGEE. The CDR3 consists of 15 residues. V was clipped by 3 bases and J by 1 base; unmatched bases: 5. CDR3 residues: CASSAHRGSQETQYF. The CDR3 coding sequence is TGTGCCAGCAGCGCCCACAGGGGGTCCCAAGAGACCCAGTACTTC.

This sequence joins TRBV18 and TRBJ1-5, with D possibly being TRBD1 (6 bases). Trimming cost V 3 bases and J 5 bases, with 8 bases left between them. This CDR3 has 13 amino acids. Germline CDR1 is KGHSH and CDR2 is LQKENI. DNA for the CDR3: TGTGCCAGCTCACCGGGACACCATCAGCCCCAGCATTTT. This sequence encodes CASSPGHHQPQHF.

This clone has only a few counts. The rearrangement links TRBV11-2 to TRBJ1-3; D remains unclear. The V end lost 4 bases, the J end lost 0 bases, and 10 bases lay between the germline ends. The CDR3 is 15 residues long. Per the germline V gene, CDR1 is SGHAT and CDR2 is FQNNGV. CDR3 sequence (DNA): TGTGCCAGCAGCTCTCGTAGTCTCTCTGGAAACACCATATATTTT. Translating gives CASSSRSLSGNTIYF.

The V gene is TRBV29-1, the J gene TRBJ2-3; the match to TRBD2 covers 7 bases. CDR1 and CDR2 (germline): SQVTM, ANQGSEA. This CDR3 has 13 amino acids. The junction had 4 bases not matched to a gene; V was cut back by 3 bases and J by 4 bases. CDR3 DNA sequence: TGCAGCGTTGACCCTGGGGGGGCAGATACGCAGTATTTT. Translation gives CSVDPGGADTQYF.

The CDR3 here is CASSTGTGGPYEQYF. In nucleotides, the CDR3 is TGTGCCAGCAGTACCGGGACAGGGGGTCCCTACGAGCAGTACTTC. This sequence joins TRBV27 and TRBJ2-7; 11 bases align to TRBD1. Germline V gene lookup returns CDR1 MNHEY and CDR2 SMNVEV (reference sequence). The CDR3 spans 15 residues. V lost 5 bases, J lost 2 bases, and 5 bases stayed unmatched.

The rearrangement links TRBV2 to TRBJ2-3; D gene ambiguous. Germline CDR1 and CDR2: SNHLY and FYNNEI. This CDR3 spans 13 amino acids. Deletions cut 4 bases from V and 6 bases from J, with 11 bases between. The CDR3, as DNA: TGTGCCAGCAGTGGCGCCGACATCGATACGCAGTATTTT. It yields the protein CASSGADIDTQYF. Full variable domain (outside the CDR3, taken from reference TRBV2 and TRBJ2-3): EPEVTQTPSHQVTQMGQEVILRCVPISNHLYFYWYRQILGQKVEFLVSFYNNEISEKSEIFDDQFSVERPDGSNFTLKIRSTKLEDSAMYFCASSGADIDTQYFGPGTRLTVL.

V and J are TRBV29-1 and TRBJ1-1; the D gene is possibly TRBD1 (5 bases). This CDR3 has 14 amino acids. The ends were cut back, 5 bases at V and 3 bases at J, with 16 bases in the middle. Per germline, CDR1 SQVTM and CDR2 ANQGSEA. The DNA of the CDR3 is TGCAGCGTTTCGGCGGGGCGCGGGGACACTGAAGCTTTCTTT. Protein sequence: CSVSAGRGDTEAFF.

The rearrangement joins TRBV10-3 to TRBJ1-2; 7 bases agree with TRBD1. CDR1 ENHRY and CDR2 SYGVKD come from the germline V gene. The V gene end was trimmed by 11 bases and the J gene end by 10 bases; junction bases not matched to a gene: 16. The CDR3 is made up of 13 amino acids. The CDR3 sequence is CASREGAVYYYTF. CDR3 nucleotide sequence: TGTGCCTCCCGAGAGGGGGCGGTTTATTACTACACCTTC.

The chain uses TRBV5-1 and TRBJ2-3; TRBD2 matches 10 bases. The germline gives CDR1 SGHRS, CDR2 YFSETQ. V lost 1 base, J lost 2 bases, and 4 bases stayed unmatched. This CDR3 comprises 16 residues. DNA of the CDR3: TGCGCCAGCAGCTTGCTAGCGGGAGATCCCACAGATACGCAGTATTTT. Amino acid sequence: CASSLLAGDPTDTQYF.

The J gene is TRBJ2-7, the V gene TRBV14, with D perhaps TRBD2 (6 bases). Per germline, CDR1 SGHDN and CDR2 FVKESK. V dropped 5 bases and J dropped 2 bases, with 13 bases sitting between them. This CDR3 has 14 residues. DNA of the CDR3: TGTGCCAGCAGCTCGGGGGTAACAGCCTACGAGCAGTACTTC. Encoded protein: CASSSGVTAYEQYF.

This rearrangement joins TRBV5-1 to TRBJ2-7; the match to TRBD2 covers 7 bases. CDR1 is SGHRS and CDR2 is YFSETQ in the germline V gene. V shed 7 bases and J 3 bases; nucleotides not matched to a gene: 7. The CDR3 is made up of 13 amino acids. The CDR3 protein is CASREGGSYEQYF. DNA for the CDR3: TGCGCCAGCCGAGAGGGCGGGAGCTACGAGCAGTACTTC.

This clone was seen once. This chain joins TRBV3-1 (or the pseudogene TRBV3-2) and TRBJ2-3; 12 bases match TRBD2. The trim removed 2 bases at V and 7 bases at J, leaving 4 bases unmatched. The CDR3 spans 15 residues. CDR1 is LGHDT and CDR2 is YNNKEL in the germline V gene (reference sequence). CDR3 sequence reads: CASSQTSGGPYTQYF. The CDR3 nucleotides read TGTGCCAGCAGCCAAACTAGCGGGGGGCCTTATACGCAGTATTTT.